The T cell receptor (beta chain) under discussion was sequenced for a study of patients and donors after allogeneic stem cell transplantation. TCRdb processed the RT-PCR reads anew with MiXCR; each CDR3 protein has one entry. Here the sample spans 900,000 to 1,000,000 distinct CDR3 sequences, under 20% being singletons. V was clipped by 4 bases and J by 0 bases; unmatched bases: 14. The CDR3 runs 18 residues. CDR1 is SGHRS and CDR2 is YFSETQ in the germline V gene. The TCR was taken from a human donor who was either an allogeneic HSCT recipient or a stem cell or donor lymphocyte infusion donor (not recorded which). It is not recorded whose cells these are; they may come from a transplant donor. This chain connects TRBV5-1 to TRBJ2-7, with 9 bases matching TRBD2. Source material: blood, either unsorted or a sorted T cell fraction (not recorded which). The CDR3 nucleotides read TGCGCCAGCAGCCGACTACCGATCAGCGGGGGGTCCTCCTACGAGCAGTACTTC. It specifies CASSRLPISGGSSYEQYF.